One T cell receptor (beta chain) is described in this entry. As processed by the authors: Reference gene primer amplification gave estimated nucleated cell counts. Some clones are missing from TCRdb's copy, which holds only in-frame ones; the method was immunoSEQ multiplex PCR. V and J calls and clone size are copied from that table; D and trimming were computed from the DNA. In the table there are nearly 350,000 clones, 65% to 85% of which are singletons. This specimen comes from a study of blood T cell repertoires in COVID-19. Study-level information: T cells, B-cell-depleted T cells, or PBMCs provided the cDNA or gDNA that served as material.

There are 15 residues in the CDR3. CDR1 is LNHDA, CDR2 SQIVND, per germline (reference sequence). Trimming shortened V by 2 bases and J by 1 base, and 11 bases separated the two germline ends. Specimen: peripheral blood. The clonotype was recovered from a man aged 25-40 years with active or convalescent COVID-19. This chain joins TRBV19 and TRBJ1-1; D might be TRBD1 (5 bases). The CDR3: CASSISPQGNTEAFF. CDR3 coding DNA: TGTGCCAGTAGTATATCCCCCCAGGGGAACACTGAAGCTTTCTTT. Full variable domain (rest looked up from reference TRBV19 and TRBJ1-1): DGGITQSPKYLFRKEGQNVTLSCEQNLNHDAMYWYRQDPGQGLRLIYYSQIVNDFQKGDIAEGYSVSREKKESFPLTVTSAQKNPTAFYLCASSISPQGNTEAFFGQGTRLTVV.